The 27 T cell receptor beta chains below were found in one sample sequenced in a study of control samples from healthy donors and cancer patients. Produced via immunoSEQ multiplex PCR; TCRdb's table is partial and in-frame only. The repertoire holds approximately 150,000 clones, with more than 85% as singletons. Sequencing was performed on blood. These receptors came from a woman aged 40 to 50 in good health.

The chain links TRBV29-1 to TRBJ2-5; TRBD2 matches at 9 bases. V shed 1 base, J shed 4 bases, and the junction held 7 bases outside the gene matches. There are 15 residues in the CDR3. The germline V gene has CDR1 SQVTM and CDR2 ANQGSEA. Here the CDR3 DNA reads TGCAGCGTTGAAGGTTTCGCGGGGGGGGCAGAGACCCAGTACTTC. It encodes CSVEGFAGGAETQYF.

V is TRBV5-1 and J is TRBJ2-7; no clear D gene. This CDR3 has 13 residues. V was pared by 0 bases and J by 2 bases, with 6 bases between. CDR1 is SGHRS and CDR2 is YFSETQ in the germline V gene. This CDR3 reads CASSLVPAYEQYF. CDR3 bases: TGCGCCAGCAGCTTGGTTCCCGCCTACGAGCAGTACTTC.

The chain links TRBV11-2 to TRBJ2-7, with TRBD1 as a possible D gene (6 bases). The germline CDR1 and CDR2 sequences are SGHAT and FQNNGV. The V gene lost 1 base and the J gene lost 2 bases, with 12 bases spanning the gap. This CDR3 is 15 amino acids long. CDR3 sequence reads: CASSLGPGAPYEQYF. The CDR3 coding sequence is TGTGCCAGCAGCTTAGGGCCAGGGGCCCCCTACGAGCAGTACTTC.

The chain carries TRBV3-1 (or the pseudogene TRBV3-2) and TRBJ2-2; maybe TRBD2 (6 bases). V lost 1 base to trimming and J lost 7 bases, with 10 bases between them. Looked up from germline, CDR1 is LGHDT and CDR2 is YNNKEL (reference sequence). The CDR3 is made up of 14 amino acids. CDR3 bases: TGTGCCAGCAGCCAAGTTTGGGGGGACGGGGAGCTGTTTTTT. Protein product: CASSQVWGDGELFF.

This chain connects TRBV5-1 to TRBJ2-7; no definite D call. The CDR3 is 17 residues long. CDR1 is SGHRS, CDR2 YFSETQ, per germline. The V and J ends lost 0 bases and 1 base respectively, with 17 bases between them. The CDR3 region is CASSLALGWDRSYEQYF. The CDR3 nucleotides read TGCGCCAGCAGCTTGGCTCTGGGCTGGGATCGATCCTACGAGCAGTACTTC.

This chain joins TRBV4-1 and TRBJ1-2; 10 bases line up with TRBD1. The V and J ends lost 1 base and 4 bases, in that order; junction bases with no gene match: 3. Germline assignment: CDR1 MGHRA and CDR2 YSYEKL. The CDR3 spans 15 residues. The CDR3 coding sequence is TGCGCCAGCAGCCAAGGACAGGGGGCCTTCTATGGCTACACCTTC. Amino acids: CASSQGQGAFYGYTF.

This clone was seen more than once but under ten times. The chain has TRBV2 and TRBJ2-7, with a possible D match to TRBD1 (5 bases). The germline V gene has CDR1 SNHLY and CDR2 FYNNEI. The CDR3 runs 12 residues. V lost 4 bases, J lost 4 bases, and 8 bases lay in between. The CDR3 spells CASSAGHYEQYF. The CDR3 coding sequence is TGTGCCAGCAGTGCAGGGCATTACGAGCAGTACTTC.

This chain connects TRBV6-5 to TRBJ2-7; 7 nucleotides match TRBD1. V gave up 6 bases and J gave up 3 bases; unmatched junction bases: 5. Germline CDR1 and CDR2: MNHEY and SVGAGI. This CDR3 spans 13 amino acids. The CDR3: CASRKTGSYEQYF. In DNA, the CDR3 is TGTGCCAGCAGAAAGACAGGGAGCTACGAGCAGTACTTC.

V usage is TRBV10-3 and J usage is TRBJ2-2, with D unclear. The CDR3 runs 15 residues. The V end was cut by 3 bases, the J end by 2 bases, with 10 bases between. Germline CDR1 reads ENHRY; CDR2 reads SYGVKD. CDR3 in amino acids: CAISDPQSNTGELFF. CDR3 nucleotide sequence: TGTGCCATCAGTGACCCACAGAGTAACACCGGGGAGCTGTTTTTT.

The chain is built from TRBV5-1 and TRBJ2-3; weak D call: TRBD2 (6 bases). With 3 bases removed from V and 4 bases from J, the gap between germline ends came to 12 bases. The germline CDR1 and CDR2 sequences are SGHRS and YFSETQ. The CDR3 loop spans 14 amino acids. In nucleotides, the CDR3 is TGCGCCAGCAGCTCGTTAGCGGAAGCAGATACGCAGTATTTT. Protein: CASSSLAEADTQYF. The whole variable domain, filled in from reference TRBV5-1 and TRBJ2-3, reads KAGVTQTPRYLIKTRGQQVTLSCSPISGHRSVSWYQQTPGQGLQFLFEYFSETQRNKGNFPGRFSGRQFSNSRSEMNVSTLELGDSALYLCASSSLAEADTQYFGPGTRLTVL.

This clone was seen only a few times. The chain combines TRBV14 with TRBJ2-5; D perhaps matches TRBD2 (6 bases). The V gene lost 2 bases and the J gene lost 2 bases, with 18 bases spanning the gap. The germline gives CDR1 SGHDN, CDR2 FVKESK. This CDR3 is 17 amino acids long. In DNA, the CDR3 is TGTGCCAGCAGCCAAAGGGAAACGGTGGGGGGACAAGAGACCCAGTACTTC. Protein: CASSQRETVGGQETQYF.

The genes are TRBV5-6 and TRBJ1-1, with D possibly being TRBD1 (5 bases). V was clipped by 2 bases and J by 0 bases, with 5 bases between them. The CDR3 is made up of 13 amino acids. The V gene's germline CDR1 is SGHDT and CDR2 YYEEEE. CDR3 DNA sequence: TGTGCCAGCAGCTTAGGGGTGAACACTGAAGCTTTCTTT. This sequence encodes CASSLGVNTEAFF.

This clone was seen once. This chain connects TRBV11-3 to TRBJ2-3, with 7 bases identical to TRBD2. V trimming: 0 bases; J trimming: 12 bases; junction bases outside the gene matches: 3. The germline CDR1 and CDR2 sequences are SGHNT and YENEEA. CDR3 length: 12 residues. The DNA of the CDR3 is TGTGCCAGCAGCTTAGACGGGACTATCCAGTATTTT. It is translated as CASSLDGTIQYF. The variable domain in full, completed from reference TRBV11-3 and TRBJ2-3, reads EAGVVQSPRYKIIEKKQPVAFWCNPISGHNTLYWYLQNLGQGPELLIRYENEEAVDDSQLPKDRFSAERLKGVDSTLKIQPAELGDSAVYLCASSLDGTIQYFGPGTRLTVL.

The J gene is TRBJ1-1, the V gene TRBV9; 7 bases fit TRBD1. CDR3 size: 15 residues. In germline, CDR1 is SGDLS, CDR2 YYNGEE. V was clipped by 4 bases and J by 1 base; unmatched bases: 7. The chain's CDR3 is CASSSQTGRNTEAFF. CDR3 coding DNA: TGTGCCAGCAGCTCTCAGACAGGGCGGAACACTGAAGCTTTCTTT.

V is TRBV18 and J is TRBJ1-6; a weak D match, TRBD1 (5 bases). The CDR3 is 15 amino acids. CDR1 is KGHSH and CDR2 is LQKENI in the germline V gene. The V end was cut by 3 bases, the J end by 6 bases, with 12 bases between. Here the CDR3 DNA reads TGTGCCAGCTCACCCTTAGGGGACTTTAATTCACCCCTCCACTTT. Translation gives CASSPLGDFNSPLHF.

CDR3 sequence: CASSELPGGGTSRGEQYF. In DNA, the CDR3 is TGCGCCAGCAGCGAACTTCCCGGCGGGGGGACCTCCCGCGGCGAGCAGTACTTC. This chain connects TRBV5-1 to TRBJ2-7, with 8 bases aligning to TRBD2. Per germline, CDR1 SGHRS and CDR2 YFSETQ. The ends lost 4 bases at V and 6 bases at J; junction bases unmatched: 21. CDR3 length equals 18 residues.

This clone came up a few times. V usage is TRBV12-3 or TRBV12-4 and J usage is TRBJ1-5, with D unclear. The CDR3 runs to 13 residues. Trimming took off 2 bases at V and 9 bases at J, with 11 bases between the two ends. Here the CDR3 DNA reads TGTGCCAGCAGTTTAAATGAGGAGTCGCCCCAGCATTTT. Its translation is CASSLNEESPQHF.

V usage is TRBV10-2 and J usage is TRBJ2-3; 10 bases fit TRBD2. V lost 7 bases to trimming and J lost 5 bases; unmatched junction nucleotides: 9. The CDR3 consists of 15 residues. Germline V gives CDR1 WSHSY, CDR2 SAAADI. In DNA form, the CDR3 reads TGCGCCAGCATCCCGACTAGCGGGCTTCGAGATACGCAGTATTTT. It encodes CASIPTSGLRDTQYF.

The chain uses TRBV5-5 and TRBJ2-5; 9 bases line up with TRBD1. From germline, CDR1 is SGHKS and CDR2 YYEKEE (reference sequence). CDR3 length: 14 amino acids. V trimming: 1 base; J trimming: 5 bases; junction bases outside the gene matches: 3. The CDR3 loop reads CASSLLQGAETQYF. CDR3 bases: TGTGCCAGCAGCTTGTTACAGGGGGCCGAGACCCAGTACTTC.

In its sample, this clone was seen once. The chain combines TRBV19 with TRBJ1-1; D is unclear. CDR1 is LNHDA and CDR2 is SQIVND in the germline V gene (reference sequence). The CDR3 loop spans 14 amino acids. Trimming stripped 7 bases from V and 1 base from J, with 13 bases between. The DNA for the CDR3 is TGTGCCAGTAATACACGGTGGGGGAACACTGAAGCTTTCTTT. Translating it yields CASNTRWGNTEAFF.

CDR3 nucleotide sequence: TGTGCCAGCAGCGTAGGATTGGACACTGAAGCTTTCTTT. Translated, it gives CASSVGLDTEAFF. The chain combines TRBV9 with TRBJ1-1; D ambiguous. V was shortened by 0 bases and J by 3 bases, with 6 bases between the two germline ends. The CDR3 extends over 13 amino acids. The V gene's germline CDR1 is SGDLS and CDR2 YYNGEE.

The count of this clone is one. V usage is TRBV2 and J usage is TRBJ1-5; 7 bases match TRBD1. The germline CDR1 and CDR2 sequences are SNHLY and FYNNEI. This CDR3 comprises 14 residues. Trimming cost V 5 bases and J 6 bases; bases outside gene matches: 7. The DNA for the CDR3 is TGTGCCAGCAGTCAAGACAGGGAGGCTCAGCCCCAGCATTTT. Protein sequence: CASSQDREAQPQHF.

This clone was seen once. The chain uses TRBV2 and TRBJ2-1; 7 nucleotides line up with TRBD2. Trimming at V came to 6 bases and at J to 0 bases, leaving 5 bases not matched to a gene. The CDR3 spans 15 residues. The germline V gene encodes CDR1 SNHLY and CDR2 FYNNEI. In nucleotides, the CDR3 is TGTGCCAGCAGCACAACTAGCGTCTCCTACAATGAGCAGTTCTTC. This sequence encodes CASSTTSVSYNEQFF.

The V and J genes are TRBV6-6 and TRBJ2-2; D unclear. Germline V CDR1 and CDR2: MNHNY, SVGAGI (reference sequence). The CDR3 length is 14 residues. Trimming removed 7 bases from V and 1 base from J, with 10 bases in between. The CDR3 nucleotides are TGTGCCAGCACCGAACGGCGGAACACCGGGGAGCTGTTTTTT. This translates into CASTERRNTGELFF.

The chain links TRBV6-1 to TRBJ2-7; D is tentatively TRBD1 or TRBD2 (5 bases each). Trimming took 3 bases from V and 6 from J, leaving 18 bases between them. Germline values: CDR1 MNHNS, CDR2 SASEGT. The CDR3 has 15 amino acids. CDR3 loop: CASSDGSSPRGEQYF. DNA for the CDR3: TGTGCCAGCAGTGACGGGTCATCCCCGAGGGGCGAGCAGTACTTC.

The V and J genes are TRBV10-3 and TRBJ1-5; D may be TRBD1 (5 bases). The CDR3 is made up of 16 amino acids. Trimming pared 0 bases from V and 2 bases from J, leaving 11 bases between. Germline CDR1 is ENHRY and CDR2 is SYGVKD. CDR3 sequence reads: CAISESSSRGNQPQHF. In nucleotides, the CDR3 is TGTGCCATCAGTGAGTCGTCTTCCAGGGGCAATCAGCCCCAGCATTTT.

The chain carries TRBV2 and TRBJ2-2; 8 bases map to TRBD2. The CDR3 sequence is 16 residues long. The ends lost 8 bases at V and 3 bases at J; junction bases unmatched: 11. CDR1 SNHLY and CDR2 FYNNEI come from the germline V gene. CDR3 nucleotide sequence: TGTGCCAGCGGGGGATGGACTAGCAGGGACACCGGGGAGCTGTTTTTT. This translates into CASGGWTSRDTGELFF.